This T cell receptor beta chain stems from a study of technical replicates of blood from four donors. This CDR3 is built from 16 residues. The germline V gene encodes CDR1 SGDLS and CDR2 YYNGEE. V gave up 3 bases and J gave up 3 bases; unmatched junction bases: 9. Generated by immunoSEQ multiplex PCR, the TCRdb table keeps only in-frame clones and is missing some. The sample includes some 87,000 clones, about nine tenths seen only once; the top ten take over 0.35%. The sequence was collected from a human donor in good health. The sample consisted of T cells isolated from PBMCs. This chain connects TRBV9 to TRBJ2-7, with 10 bases identical to TRBD2. The CDR3 DNA reads as TGTGCCAGCAGCGCTGGACTAGCGGAAGGGGGCTACGAGCAGTACTTC. Translation: CASSAGLAEGGYEQYF.